The T cell receptor beta chain described here comes from a study of blood T cell repertoires in COVID-19. Study information: Some COVID-19 samples were acute and others convalescent; all came from the United States, Italy and Spain. The cDNA or gDNA used as material had been derived from T cells, B-cell-depleted T cells, or PBMCs.

The germline V gene has CDR1 SGDLS and CDR2 YYNGEE. The CDR3 totals 15 residues. V lost 2 bases and J lost 4; bases outside the gene matches: 4. As processed by the authors: Nucleated cell counts were estimated from reference gene primer amplification. The table came from immunoSEQ multiplex PCR; TCRdb's copy has only in-frame clones and leaves some out. The V and J calls and clone size come from that table; D and trimming were worked out from the DNA. The sample lists 150,000 to 200,000 clones; around three quarters were seen once. This clonotype was obtained from a man aged 70 or older with active or convalescent COVID-19. This chain uses TRBV9 with TRBJ1-5; 9 bases agree with TRBD1. Sequencing was carried out using peripheral blood. CDR3 residues: CASSVGQGANQPQHF. The DNA of the CDR3 is TGTGCCAGCAGCGTGGGACAGGGAGCTAATCAGCCCCAGCATTTT.